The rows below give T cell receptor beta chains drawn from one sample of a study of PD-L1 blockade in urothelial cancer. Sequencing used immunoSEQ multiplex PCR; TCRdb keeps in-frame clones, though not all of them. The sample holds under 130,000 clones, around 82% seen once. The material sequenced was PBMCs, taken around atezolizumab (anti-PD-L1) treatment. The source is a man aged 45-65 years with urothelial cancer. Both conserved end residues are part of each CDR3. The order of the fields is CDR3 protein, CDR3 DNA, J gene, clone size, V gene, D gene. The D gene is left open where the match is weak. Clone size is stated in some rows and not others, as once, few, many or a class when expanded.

CDR3 protein: CASSWVGGQNIQYF
CDR3 DNA: TGTGCCAGCAGTTGGGTCGGAGGCCAAAACATTCAGTACTTC
J gene: TRBJ2-4
clone size: .
V gene: TRBV28
D gene: .

CDR3 protein: CASTQGTSGYEQYF
CDR3 DNA: TGTGCCAGTACCCAAGGGACTAGCGGCTACGAGCAGTACTTC
J gene: TRBJ2-7
clone size: .
V gene: TRBV19
D gene: TRBD2

CDR3 protein: CASSRPGTGLYEQYF
CDR3 DNA: TGTGCCAGCAGTAGGCCCGGGACAGGGCTATACGAGCAGTACTTC
J gene: TRBJ2-7
clone size: .
V gene: TRBV27
D gene: TRBD1

CDR3 protein: CASSQGTGGVDTEAFF
CDR3 DNA: TGCGCCAGCAGCCAAGGCACAGGGGGAGTCGACACTGAAGCTTTCTTT
J gene: TRBJ1-1
clone size: .
V gene: TRBV4-1
D gene: TRBD1

CDR3 protein: CASSMGTGSPLHF
CDR3 DNA: TGTGCCAGCAGCATGGGGACAGGTTCACCCCTCCACTTT
J gene: TRBJ1-6
clone size: .
V gene: TRBV11-3
D gene: TRBD1

CDR3 protein: CASSQAVNYGYTF
CDR3 DNA: TGCGCCAGCAGCCAAGCCGTTAACTATGGCTACACCTTC
J gene: TRBJ1-2
clone size: few
V gene: TRBV4-1
D gene: .

CDR3 protein: CASSLIQYEQYF
CDR3 DNA: TGTGCCAGCAGTTTAATACAGTACGAGCAGTACTTC
J gene: TRBJ2-7
clone size: .
V gene: TRBV28
D gene: .

CDR3 protein: CASRPLTNRDTEAFF
CDR3 DNA: TGCGCCAGCAGACCGTTGACTAATCGGGACACTGAAGCTTTCTTT
J gene: TRBJ1-1
clone size: .
V gene: TRBV10-2
D gene: .

CDR3 protein: CASSQLGTSGRHEQYF
CDR3 DNA: TGCGCCAGCAGCCAACTCGGGACTAGCGGGAGGCACGAGCAGTACTTC
J gene: TRBJ2-7
clone size: .
V gene: TRBV4-1
D gene: TRBD2

CDR3 protein: CASSLGGLEQYF
CDR3 DNA: TGTGCCAGCAGCTTGGGGGGGCTGGAGCAGTACTTC
J gene: TRBJ2-7
clone size: .
V gene: TRBV5-6
D gene: .

CDR3 protein: CASSKEGGLYTQYF
CDR3 DNA: TGTGCCAGTAGTAAGGAGGGGGGGCTATATACGCAGTATTTT
J gene: TRBJ2-3
clone size: .
V gene: TRBV19
D gene: .

CDR3 protein: CASLILDRVNEKLFF
CDR3 DNA: TGCGCCAGCCTTATTTTGGACAGGGTCAACGAAAAACTGTTTTTT
J gene: TRBJ1-4
clone size: .
V gene: TRBV5-1
D gene: TRBD1

CDR3 protein: CASSRTGHQADTQYF
CDR3 DNA: TGCGCCAGCAGCCGGACAGGACATCAGGCAGATACGCAGTATTTT
J gene: TRBJ2-3
clone size: .
V gene: TRBV5-1
D gene: TRBD1

CDR3 protein: CASSASGTGGRPLHF
CDR3 DNA: TGTGCCAGTAGTGCTTCCGGGACAGGCGGTAGACCCCTCCACTTT
J gene: TRBJ1-6
clone size: .
V gene: TRBV19
D gene: TRBD1

CDR3 protein: CASRRTGFGYTF
CDR3 DNA: TGTGCCAGCAGGAGGACAGGATTTGGCTACACCTTC
J gene: TRBJ1-2
clone size: many
V gene: TRBV6-1
D gene: TRBD1

CDR3 protein: CASSLGLAGAYEQYF
CDR3 DNA: TGTGCCAGCAGCTTGGGACTAGCGGGAGCCTACGAGCAGTACTTC
J gene: TRBJ2-7
clone size: .
V gene: TRBV11-2
D gene: TRBD2

CDR3 protein: CASSATGGANEKLFF
CDR3 DNA: TGTGCCAGCAGCGCAACAGGGGGTGCGAATGAAAAACTGTTTTTT
J gene: TRBJ1-4
clone size: once
V gene: TRBV9
D gene: TRBD1

CDR3 protein: CASSWGDRGLGEQFF
CDR3 DNA: TGCGCCAGCAGCTGGGGGGACAGGGGTCTCGGAGAGCAGTTCTTC
J gene: TRBJ2-1
clone size: .
V gene: TRBV5-1
D gene: TRBD1

CDR3 protein: CASSSGQIYNQPQHF
CDR3 DNA: TGTGCCAGCAGCTCGGGACAGATATACAATCAGCCCCAGCATTTT
J gene: TRBJ1-5
clone size: few
V gene: TRBV5-8
D gene: TRBD1

CDR3 protein: CATLAAAYEQYF
CDR3 DNA: TGTGCCACCTTAGCGGCAGCTTACGAGCAGTACTTC
J gene: TRBJ2-7
clone size: .
V gene: TRBV28
D gene: .

CDR3 protein: CASSLAGDYNEQFF
CDR3 DNA: TGTGCCAGCAGCTTAGCGGGGGATTACAATGAGCAGTTCTTC
J gene: TRBJ2-1
clone size: .
V gene: TRBV7-3
D gene: TRBD2

CDR3 protein: CASSLALESGRYYEQYF
CDR3 DNA: TGTGCCAGCAGCTTAGCCCTCGAGAGCGGGCGTTACTACGAGCAGTACTTC
J gene: TRBJ2-7
clone size: .
V gene: TRBV11-2
D gene: .

CDR3 protein: CASRTQGPLHF
CDR3 DNA: TGTGCCAGCAGGACACAGGGACCCCTCCACTTT
J gene: TRBJ1-6
clone size: .
V gene: TRBV28
D gene: .

CDR3 protein: CAISTSAQYNEQFF
CDR3 DNA: TGTGCCATCAGCACTAGCGCCCAGTACAATGAGCAGTTCTTC
J gene: TRBJ2-1
clone size: .
V gene: TRBV10-3
D gene: TRBD2

CDR3 protein: CASSSHSRTGVSPLHF
CDR3 DNA: TGTGCCAGCAGCTCCCATTCCAGGACAGGGGTGTCACCCCTCCACTTT
J gene: TRBJ1-6
clone size: .
V gene: TRBV11-2
D gene: TRBD1

CDR3 protein: CASSPPRASGNYNEQFF
CDR3 DNA: TGTGCCAGCAGCCCGCCCCGGGCTAGCGGTAACTACAATGAGCAGTTCTTC
J gene: TRBJ2-1
clone size: .
V gene: TRBV9
D gene: TRBD2